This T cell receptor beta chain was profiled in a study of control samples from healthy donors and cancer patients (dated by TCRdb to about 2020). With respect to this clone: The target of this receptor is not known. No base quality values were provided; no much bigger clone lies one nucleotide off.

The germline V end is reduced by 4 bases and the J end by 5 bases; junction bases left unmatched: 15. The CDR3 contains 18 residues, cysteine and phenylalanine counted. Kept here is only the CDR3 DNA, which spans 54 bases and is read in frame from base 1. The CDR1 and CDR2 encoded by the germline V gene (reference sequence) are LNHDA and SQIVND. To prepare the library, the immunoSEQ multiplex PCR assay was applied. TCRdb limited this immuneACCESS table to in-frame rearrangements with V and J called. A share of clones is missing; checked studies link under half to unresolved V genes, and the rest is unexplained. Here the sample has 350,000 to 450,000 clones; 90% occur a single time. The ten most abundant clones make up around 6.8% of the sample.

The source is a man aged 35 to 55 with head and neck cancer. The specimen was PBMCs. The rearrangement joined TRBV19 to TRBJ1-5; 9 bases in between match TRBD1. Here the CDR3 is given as CASSKRTGAGGGDQPQHF. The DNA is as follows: TGTGCCAGTAGTAAAAGGACAGGGGCTGGTGGCGGCGATCAGCCCCAGCATTTT.